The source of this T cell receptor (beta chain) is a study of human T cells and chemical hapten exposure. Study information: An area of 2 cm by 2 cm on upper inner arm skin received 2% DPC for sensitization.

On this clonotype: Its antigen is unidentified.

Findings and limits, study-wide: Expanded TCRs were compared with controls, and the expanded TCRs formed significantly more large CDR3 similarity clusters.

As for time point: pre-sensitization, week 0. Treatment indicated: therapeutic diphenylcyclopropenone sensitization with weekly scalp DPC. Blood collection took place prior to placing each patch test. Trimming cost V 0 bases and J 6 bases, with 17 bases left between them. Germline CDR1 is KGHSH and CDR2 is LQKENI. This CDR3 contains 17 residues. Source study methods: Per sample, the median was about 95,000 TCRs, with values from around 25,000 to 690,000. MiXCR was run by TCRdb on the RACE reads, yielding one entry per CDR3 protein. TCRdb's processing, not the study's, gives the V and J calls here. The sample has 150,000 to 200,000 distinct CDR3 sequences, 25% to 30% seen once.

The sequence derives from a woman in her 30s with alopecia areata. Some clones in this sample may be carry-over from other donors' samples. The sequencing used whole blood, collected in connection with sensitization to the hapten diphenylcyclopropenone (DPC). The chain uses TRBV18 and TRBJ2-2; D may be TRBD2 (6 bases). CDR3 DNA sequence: TGTGCCAGCTCACCACCGAGGCGGGGCGGTTTATCCGGGGAGCTGTTTTTT. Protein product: CASSPPRRGGLSGELFF.